Presented here are 19 T cell receptor beta chains from one specimen sequenced in a study of T cell repertoires in cytomegalovirus infection. MiXCR, applied by TCRdb to the reads, yields one record per CDR3 protein. The sample records about 530,000 distinct CDR3 sequences, about 26% being singletons. The sample taken for sequencing was PBMCs. The receptor set was obtained from a human donor in good health (CMV status not recorded). Some clones in this sample may be carry-over from other donors' samples.

This clonotype was seen only a few times. The rearrangement joins TRBV7-9 to TRBJ1-2, with a tentative D call TRBD1 (5 bases). The CDR3 is 14 residues long. Trimming stripped 4 bases from V and 8 bases from J, with 17 bases between. In germline, CDR1 is SEHNR, CDR2 FQNEAQ (reference sequence). The CDR3 DNA sequence: TGTGCCAGCAGCTCGAGGGGAGAGGTTAGAGGCTACACCTTC. Amino acids: CASSSRGEVRGYTF.

This chain connects TRBV20-1 to TRBJ2-3; D is unresolved. Trimming removed 5 bases from V and 6 bases from J, with 6 bases in between. Germline CDR1 DFQATT, CDR2 SNEGSKA (reference sequence). This CDR3 has 10 amino acids. Written as DNA, the CDR3 is TGCAGTGCTCCCCGGGATACGCAGTATTTT. It is translated as CSAPRDTQYF.

There are a few counts of this clonotype. V gene TRBV5-1 combines with J gene TRBJ1-3, with 9 nucleotides matching TRBD1. V was pared by 6 bases and J by 3 bases, with 7 bases of the junction left unmatched. The CDR3 is 15 residues long. Germline loops: CDR1 SGHRS, CDR2 YFSETQ. The CDR3 loop is CASTETGGDGNTIYF. The CDR3 DNA follows: TGCGCCAGCACTGAGACAGGGGGAGATGGAAACACCATATATTTT.

There are a few counts of this clonotype. The chain has TRBV14 and TRBJ2-7; tentative D call: TRBD2 (6 bases). This CDR3 region has 15 residues. V was shortened by 4 bases and J by 5 bases, with 18 bases between the two germline ends. Germline V gene lookup returns CDR1 SGHDN and CDR2 FVKESK. CDR3 residues: CASSPQRRGTDEQYF. The CDR3 DNA follows: TGTGCCAGCAGCCCCCAAAGGAGGGGAACCGACGAGCAGTACTTC.

The V and J genes are TRBV30 and TRBJ2-1, with TRBD2 matching over 11 bases. This CDR3 region has 15 residues. Germline V CDR1 and CDR2: GTSNPN, SVGIG (reference sequence). With 1 base clipped from V and 7 bases from J, the junction kept 6 bases outside the gene matches. The CDR3 loop is CAWSARRLAGNEQFF. Here the CDR3 DNA reads TGTGCCTGGAGTGCAAGAAGACTAGCGGGAAATGAGCAGTTCTTC. Looking up the rest from reference TRBV30 and TRBJ2-1 gives the full variable domain: SQTIHQWPATLVQPVGSPLSLECTVEGTSNPNLYWYRQAAGRGLQLLFYSVGIGQISSEVPQNLSASRPQDRQFILSSKKLLLSDSGFYLCAWSARRLAGNEQFFGPGTRLTVL.

This clonotype has ten or more counts. The rearrangement links TRBV7-6 to TRBJ2-5, with 11 bases fitting TRBD2. CDR3 length: 16 residues. Per germline, CDR1 SGHVS and CDR2 FNYEAQ. Unmatched junction bases numbered 6, after V lost 5 bases and J lost 1 base. CDR3 bases: TGTGCCAGCAGCCCTCGACTAGCGGGAACCCAAGAGACCCAGTACTTC. Translating it yields CASSPRLAGTQETQYF.

This clonotype was observed a few times. V is TRBV28 and J is TRBJ2-1; D gene ambiguous. The CDR3 loop spans 16 amino acids. The germline gives CDR1 MDHEN, CDR2 SYDVKM. Trimming removed 6 bases from V and 5 bases from J, with 20 bases in between. The CDR3 region has the DNA TGTGCCAGCAGCCCCAGGCGGAGCCAGCAAGACAATGAGCAGTTCTTC. Translating it yields CASSPRRSQQDNEQFF.

Many counts were recorded for this clonotype. The chain is built from TRBV28 and TRBJ2-7; 12 bases match TRBD1. The junction had 4 bases not matched to a gene; V was cut back by 3 bases and J by 4 bases. The germline V gene encodes CDR1 MDHEN and CDR2 SYDVKM. The CDR3 is made up of 15 amino acids. As DNA, the CDR3 is TGTGCCAGCAGTTTCGGGACAGGGGGCCTTTACGAGCAGTACTTC. Protein: CASSFGTGGLYEQYF.

The gene calls are TRBV12-3 or TRBV12-4 and TRBJ2-5; no definite D call. The CDR3 sequence is 13 residues long. V was cut by 2 bases and J by 5 bases, with 9 bases left in between. CDR3 residues: CASSLHSMETQYF. CDR3 DNA sequence: TGTGCCAGCAGTTTACATAGCATGGAGACCCAGTACTTC.

This clonotype was observed a few times. This chain links TRBV6-5 with TRBJ1-3; D gene uncertain. The CDR3 extends over 15 amino acids. Trimming took off 5 bases at V and 0 bases at J, with 11 bases between the two ends. The germline V gene has CDR1 MNHEY and CDR2 SVGAGI. CDR3 nucleotide sequence: TGTGCCAGCAGTCCAAGAAGTGCCTCTGGAAACACCATATATTTT. Translated, it gives CASSPRSASGNTIYF.

The chain employs TRBV3-1 and TRBJ1-3, with D uncertain. Trimming pared 1 base from V and 4 bases from J, leaving 11 bases between. The CDR3 covers 15 residues. The germline CDR1 and CDR2 sequences are LGHDT and YNNKEL (reference sequence). In nucleotides, the CDR3 is TGTGCCAGCAGCCAAGTGGACCAAGGAGGAAACACCATATATTTT. It codes for CASSQVDQGGNTIYF.

In this sample, this clonotype turned up once. The rearrangement joins TRBV28 to TRBJ2-7, with unresolved D. Germline loops: CDR1 MDHEN, CDR2 SYDVKM. V was trimmed by 4 bases and J by 5 bases, leaving 15 bases between them. The CDR3 has 14 amino acids. The DNA of the CDR3 is TGTGCCAGCAGTTCTGAGCCCCTGGGAAACGAGCAGTACTTC. Its translation is CASSSEPLGNEQYF.

V is TRBV12-3 or TRBV12-4 and J is TRBJ1-1; 7 bases map to TRBD1. V lost 4 bases and J lost 4; bases outside the gene matches: 12. The CDR3 sequence is 16 residues long. This CDR3 is CASSSTPRQGTTEAFF. The CDR3 nucleotides are TGTGCCAGCAGTTCCACCCCAAGACAGGGCACCACTGAAGCTTTCTTT.

J is TRBJ2-7 and V is TRBV6-2 or TRBV6-3; D not resolved. CDR1 MNHEY and CDR2 SVGEGT come from the germline V gene. The CDR3 is made up of 12 amino acids. V was cut by 5 bases and J by 5 bases, with 10 bases left in between. The DNA of the CDR3 is TGTGCCAGCAGTCTCCCCCGGGACGAGCAGTACGTC. Amino acids: CASSLPRDEQYV.

This rearrangement joins TRBV29-1 to TRBJ1-2; perhaps TRBD1 as D (5 bases). CDR3 length: 14 residues. V shed 0 bases and J shed 7 bases, with 15 bases lying between them. CDR1 SQVTM and CDR2 ANQGSEA come from the germline V gene. CDR3 coding DNA: TGCAGCGTTGAAGATCTGTATGGGGCCGGTGGCTACACCTTC. Its translation is CSVEDLYGAGGYTF.

The chain joins TRBV14 to TRBJ1-6; the match to TRBD1 covers 8 bases. The CDR3 has 15 amino acids. Germline V gene lookup returns CDR1 SGHDN and CDR2 FVKESK. Unmatched junction bases numbered 9, after V lost 4 bases and J lost 10 bases. The CDR3 reads CASSPGTGLWSPLHF. Written as DNA, the CDR3 is TGTGCCAGCAGCCCCGGGACAGGATTATGGTCACCCCTCCACTTT.

CDR3 sequence (DNA): TGCAGTGCTAGGGACGGAGGGGCCTACAATGAGCAGTTCTTC. Amino acids: CSARDGGAYNEQFF. The chain has TRBV20-1 and TRBJ2-1, with a tentative D call TRBD2 (6 bases). CDR1 and CDR2 (germline): DFQATT, SNEGSKA (reference sequence). CDR3 size: 14 residues. V was pared by 3 bases and J by 2 bases, with 11 bases between.

This chain uses TRBV6-1 with TRBJ1-4, with a possible D match to TRBD1 (5 bases). Germline assignment: CDR1 MNHNS and CDR2 SASEGT. The germline V and J ends were trimmed by 1 base and 0 bases, with 12 bases remaining between them. The CDR3 covers 17 residues. The CDR3 nucleotides are TGTGCCAGCAGTGAAGGCCTCGGGACGGCAACTAATGAAAAACTGTTTTTT. Translating it yields CASSEGLGTATNEKLFF.

The chain recombines TRBV6-6 with TRBJ2-4; D gene ambiguous. Germline V gene data show CDR1 as MNHNY and CDR2 as SVGAGI (reference sequence). The CDR3 contains 14 residues. Between the trimmed V and J ends, which lost 11 bases and 0 bases, there was a span of 14 bases. CDR3: CASEHSLAKNIQYF. The CDR3 nucleotides are TGTGCCTCCGAGCATTCTCTAGCCAAAAACATTCAGTACTTC.